The 4 T cell receptor beta chains given below trace back to one sample, sequenced in a study of shared clonotypes between healthy human individuals. TCRdb keeps only in-frame clones here, not all; method: immunoSEQ multiplex PCR. This sample has 1.5 million to 2.5 million clones, with 85% to 95% found just once. In the naive CD8 group, cells lacked CD45RO and were positively selected for CCR7, so terminally differentiated effector memory CD45RA+ cells were left out. Sample: naive CD8+ T cells sorted from blood. The receptors originated from a man aged 18-30 years in good health.

The chain has TRBV11-2 and TRBJ2-1, with 9 bases that match TRBD2. With V trimmed by 2 bases and J by 10 bases, 9 bases remained unmatched. This CDR3 contains 15 residues. Germline CDR1 is SGHAT and CDR2 is FQNNGV. This CDR3 is CASSLIGGGALEQFF. The DNA for the CDR3 is TGTGCCAGCAGCTTAATCGGCGGGGGGGCCTTGGAGCAGTTCTTC.

The chain couples TRBV6-6 to TRBJ2-7, with D uncertain. V gave up 4 bases and J gave up 6 bases, with 7 bases separating them. The CDR3 has 11 amino acids. Germline V CDR1 and CDR2: MNHNY, SVGAGI (reference sequence). The CDR3 coding sequence is TGTGCCAGCAGTTTGGGGATCGAGCAGTACTTC. The encoded protein is CASSLGIEQYF.

This clone appeared a single time. This chain links TRBV27 with TRBJ2-5; 7 nucleotides line up with TRBD2. V shed 0 bases and J 5 bases; nucleotides not matched to a gene: 6. The CDR3 is made up of 15 amino acids. The germline V gene encodes CDR1 MNHEY and CDR2 SMNVEV (reference sequence). In DNA form, the CDR3 reads TGTGCCAGCAGTTTATCCGGACTAGGCGGGGAGACCCAGTACTTC. It translates to CASSLSGLGGETQYF.

Only one count was recorded for this clone. This rearrangement joins TRBV7-9 to TRBJ2-7; D unclear. The V end lost 4 bases, the J end lost 1 base, and 11 bases lay between the germline ends. Germline loops: CDR1 SEHNR, CDR2 FQNEAQ (reference sequence). The CDR3 runs to 14 residues. The CDR3 nucleotides are TGTGCCAGCAGCTCACTACATAATTCCTACGAGCAGTACTTC. Its translation is CASSSLHNSYEQYF.